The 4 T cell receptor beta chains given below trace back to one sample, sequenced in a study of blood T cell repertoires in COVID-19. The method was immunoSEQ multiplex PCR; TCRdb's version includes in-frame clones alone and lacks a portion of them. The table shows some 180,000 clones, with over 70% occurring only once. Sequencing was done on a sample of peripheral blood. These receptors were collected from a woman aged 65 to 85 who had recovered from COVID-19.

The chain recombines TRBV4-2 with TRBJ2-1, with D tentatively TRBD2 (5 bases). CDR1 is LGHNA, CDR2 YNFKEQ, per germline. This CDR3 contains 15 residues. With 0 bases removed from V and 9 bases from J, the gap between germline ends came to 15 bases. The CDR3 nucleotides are TGTGCCAGCAGCCAAGACCCCAACAACGAGGGTGAGCAGTTCTTC. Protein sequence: CASSQDPNNEGEQFF.

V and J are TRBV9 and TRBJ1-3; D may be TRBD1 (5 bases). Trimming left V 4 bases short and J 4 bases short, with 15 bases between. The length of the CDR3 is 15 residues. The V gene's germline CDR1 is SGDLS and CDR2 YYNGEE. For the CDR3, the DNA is TGTGCCAGCAGCCAGGGAGGGGCCCCCGGAAACACCATATATTTT. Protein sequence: CASSQGGAPGNTIYF.

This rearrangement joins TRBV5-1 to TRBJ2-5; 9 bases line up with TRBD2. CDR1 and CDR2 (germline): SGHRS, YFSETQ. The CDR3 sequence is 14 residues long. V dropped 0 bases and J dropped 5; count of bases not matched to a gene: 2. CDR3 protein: CASSLGLAGETQYF. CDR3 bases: TGCGCCAGCAGCTTGGGGCTAGCGGGGGAGACCCAGTACTTC.

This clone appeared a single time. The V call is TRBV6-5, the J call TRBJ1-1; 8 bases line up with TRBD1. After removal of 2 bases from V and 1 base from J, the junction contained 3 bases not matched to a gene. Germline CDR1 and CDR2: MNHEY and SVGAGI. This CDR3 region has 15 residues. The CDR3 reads CASSYGTGPNTEAFF. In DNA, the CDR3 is TGTGCCAGCAGTTACGGGACAGGCCCGAACACTGAAGCTTTCTTT.